This TCR beta chain was found in a study of PD-1 blockade in classical Hodgkin lymphoma (dated by TCRdb to the early 2020s). As for the study more broadly: Nivolumab dosing was 3 mg/kg intravenously every 2 weeks, continuing until either disease progression or unacceptable toxicity. A peripheral blood immune signature of response to PD-1 blockade in classical Hodgkin lymphoma was defined using TCR beta sequencing and CyTOF.

Genomic DNA was isolated using the Qiagen DNeasy kit from unsorted PBMCs as well as from negatively selected CD4+ and CD8+ fractions. TCR beta CDR3 regions were amplified by immunoSEQ multiplex PCR using primers annealing to V and J segments. A synthetic immune receptor repertoire was used to minimize amplification bias, and remaining bias was computationally removed after sequencing. The study's processing was this. Custom Python scripts were used to quantify repertoire diversity as the Shannon entropy index. Unsorted, CD4+ and CD8+ repertoires were analyzed separately, except in combined analyses where CD4+ and CD8+ sequences were merged in silico. Clonal expansion was defined as a frequency increase of at least 2-fold after treatment compared with C1D1, and clones undetected at baseline were assigned a pseudocount of 0.5. Singleton clones were defined as clones with 0 or 1 copy at C1D1, and non-singleton clones were defined as clones with 2 or more copies. Clones expanded in unsorted samples were labelled as CD4+, CD8+ or unknown by matching protein sequences in sorted samples from the same patient. Wilcoxon tests on paired samples were used to test diversity changes from C1D1 to C4D1. In its TCRdb copy, this immuneACCESS table keeps in-frame sequences only and misses some clones. Where compared with another copy, unresolved V genes explain less than half of these, and the others have no known cause. V and J calls plus clone size are reproduced from that table; the DNA served to infer D and trimming. The sample table records tens of thousands of clones; about nine tenths of these occur just once. Around 2.9% of the sample lies in the top ten.

The time point label for this specimen denotes: cycle 4 day 1 (C4D1), after about 6 weeks of nivolumab. Every trial patient had relapsed after autologous stem cell transplantation, and cohorts A, B and C differed in prior brentuximab vedotin exposure. The trial cohort was composed of 56 patients with relapsed/refractory classical Hodgkin lymphoma, for whom complete response, partial response or progressive disease was recorded as best overall response. Single-agent nivolumab was administered to trial patients in the multi-cohort phase II CheckMate 205 trial. An independent review committee assessed best overall response using the 2007 International Working Group response criteria. Trial PBMCs were collected immediately before nivolumab initiation (C1D1) and during therapy at cycle 2 day 1 and cycle 4 day 1. After peripheral blood was drawn into 8 mL Vacutainer Cell Preparation Tubes, PBMCs were isolated by centrifugation and then cryopreserved.

The junction shows trimming of 1 base on V and 3 bases on J, plus 16 bases between the germline ends. CDR1 SGHVS and CDR2 FQNEAQ were looked up in the germline V gene. From cysteine to phenylalanine, the CDR3 is 17 amino acids long. The retained sequence is limited to the CDR3, 51 bases, with the frame set at the first base. The paper's findings and limits, for the study overall: CD4+ but not CD8+ TCR diversity rose significantly by C4D1 (p=0.0027 vs p=0.16), most apparent in complete responders (p=0.02). Trial patients with a complete response had baseline diversity similar to that of newly diagnosed patients, while partial responders and progressors had significantly lower diversity. Diversity was lower in patients who began nivolumab less than 1 year after ASCT, so these patients were left out of later analyses to avoid confounding by immune reconstitution. The study was limited to a single clinical trial cohort, and causes of repertoire differences, possibly disease activity or prior therapy, remained undefined. Newly diagnosed patients were reported to have lower baseline TCR diversity than healthy donors, and relapsed/refractory patients were reported to have lower baseline TCR diversity still.

As concerns this clone: No cognate antigen has been identified for it. Base qualities are missing; no much larger clone stands one base away.

The source of this sequence is a human donor with classical Hodgkin lymphoma. Material: peripheral blood mononuclear cells (PBMCs), obtained before the fourth cycle of nivolumab. The chain couples TRBV7-8 to TRBJ1-5, with TRBD1 tentatively as D gene (5 bases match). The nucleotide sequence reads TGTGCCAGCAGCTTAGTTCGGGCAGGGAGCCCCAATCAGCCCCAGCATTTT. Translated, it reads CASSLVRAGSPNQPQHF.